Listed below are T cell receptor beta chains from one sample, sequenced in a study of monozygotic twins with inflammatory bowel disease. TCRdb reprocessed the 5' RACE reads and stores each CDR3 protein as one record, lacking DNA. This repertoire includes 440,000 or so distinct CDR3 sequences. Sequencing was done on a sample of blood. These receptors came from a human donor with ulcerative colitis or Crohn's disease, or a healthy co-twin of an affected twin (not recorded which). CDR3s include the opening cysteine and the closing phenylalanine or tryptophan. The order of the fields is V gene, J gene, CDR3 protein.

TRBV28,TRBJ1-5,CASTPGQGNQPQHF
TRBV19,TRBJ2-7,CASRAQGGWAQYF
TRBV2,TRBJ2-3,CASSEATRKSTDTQYF
TRBV7-3,TRBJ2-1,CASSLTSSSYNEQFF
TRBV10-2,TRBJ2-1,CASRAAGGGIDNEQFF
TRBV7-9,TRBJ1-2,CASSSPRTGGKKRGYTF
TRBV29-1,TRBJ2-2,CSVALDRELFF
TRBV7-3,TRBJ2-1,CASSLGQGFNNEQFF
TRBV3-1,TRBJ2-7,CASTPRRDSSYEQYF
TRBV20-1,TRBJ2-1,CSATRGASGSNEQFF
TRBV20-1,TRBJ2-1,CSARDILAGVRRNYNEQFF
TRBV11-2,TRBJ2-5,CASSLKIYPGQPPGTQYF
TRBV3-1,TRBJ1-2,CASSPYWLALYSYGYTF
TRBV7-8,TRBJ1-2,CASSLGQSRVYGYTF
TRBV20-1,TRBJ2-7,CSARSTGVYEQYF
TRBV27,TRBJ1-5,CASRRGSGDQPQHF
TRBV20-1,TRBJ1-5,CSATGTGGFQPQHF
TRBV4-2,TRBJ2-1,CASSRIVGDEQFF